One T cell receptor beta chain is described in this entry. The method was immunoSEQ multiplex PCR; TCRdb's version includes in-frame clones alone and lacks a portion of them. This table has tens of thousands of clones, roughly 76% appearing once. Germline V lookup: CDR1 SNHLY, CDR2 FYNNEI. The CDR3 loop spans 16 amino acids. Trimming removed 6 bases at V and 4 bases at J, with 18 bases between. This sample is drawn from a study of memory CD4+ T cells and cytomegalovirus serostatus. The sort gate was single viable CD3+CD4+CD8-CD45RO+ cells for memory CD4+ T cells. The receptor was isolated from an adult in good health and CMV-seropositive. The sample taken for sequencing was memory CD4+ T cells from blood. The chain links TRBV2 to TRBJ1-4, with D uncertain. This CDR3 is CASSASDRRGNEKLFF. In DNA form, the CDR3 reads TGTGCCAGCAGCGCCTCAGATAGGCGGGGTAATGAAAAACTGTTTTTT.